Here is one TCR beta chain with its context. Its antigen is unidentified. Researchers ran the PCR with 60 Vbeta and 13 Jbeta primers. The protocol was immunoSEQ multiplex PCR, while the TCRdb copy is restricted to in-frame clones and leaves out a portion. The record lists 200,000 or so clones, of which the ten most abundant hold approximately 0.74%. The data derive from a study of cytomegalovirus exposure and HLA in healthy donors. Everyone who donated was a healthy bone marrow donor. Study-wide results and caveats: When analyzed later, a missense DCLRE1C variant was found to be linked to TCR beta V- and J-gene trimming. In a later analysis, parvovirus B19, influenza, CMV and Epstein-Barr virus appeared linked to several top co-occurrence clusters.

V lost 1 base and J 3 bases, leaving 8 bases between the germline ends. This CDR3 has 14 amino acids. Looked up from germline, CDR1 is LNHDA and CDR2 is SQIVND (reference sequence). The chain combines TRBV19 with TRBJ2-3; tentatively, D is TRBD2 (5 bases). Sequences were obtained from PBMCs. The TCR was taken from a boy aged 10-17 years in good health and CMV-seronegative. CDR3 DNA: TGTGCCAGTAGTATAGGCCCGGGGACAGATACGCAGTATTTT. This sequence encodes CASSIGPGTDTQYF.